A selection of T cell receptor beta chains follows, all from one sample in a study of cytomegalovirus exposure and HLA in healthy donors. Some clones are missing from TCRdb's copy, which holds only in-frame ones; the method was immunoSEQ multiplex PCR. Among 150,000 to 200,000 clones listed, about 79% were seen once. The material sequenced was PBMCs. The source is a man over 45 in good health and CMV-seropositive. Both conserved end residues are part of each CDR3.

TRBV5-1,TRBJ1-1,CASGPLTSPVTEAFF
TRBV9,TRBJ2-5,CASSVADTRETQYF
TRBV30,TRBJ2-3,CAWSVGGDTQYF
TRBV7-2,TRBJ1-4,CASSLGYSGLNEKLFF
TRBV5-5,TRBJ2-3,CASSGGQGVSTDTQYF
TRBV29-1,NA,CSVLGDRGDEQYF
TRBV6-5,TRBJ2-7,CASSSIHYEQYF
TRBV6-4,TRBJ2-3,CASSDSGTRSTDTQYF
TRBV6-5,TRBJ1-5,CASSYGGQNQPQHF
TRBV6-6,TRBJ1-2,CASSTQGAYGYTF
TRBV5-1,TRBJ2-7,CASSRNGDRNYEQYF
TRBV7-9,TRBJ2-7,CASSPGNSYEQYF
TRBV6-5,TRBJ1-6,CASKPQGGGNSPLHF
TRBV5-4,TRBJ1-2,CASSPTGGYGYTF
TRBV6-6,TRBJ1-5,CASSPDRGVGQPQHF
TRBV6-1,TRBJ2-1,CASSATATGEQFF
TRBV28,TRBJ1-5,CASSLPGQGAPGNQPQHF
TRBV5-6,TRBJ1-4,CASSSGTGDEKLFF
TRBV6-1,TRBJ1-2,CASTAGSHGYTF
TRBV2,TRBJ2-3,CASKIGRGRGNTQYF
TRBV7-6,TRBJ2-2,CASSLIGTGGSGLFF
TRBV5-1,TRBJ2-3,CASSSRRQGENRSTDTQYF
TRBV4-1,TRBJ2-2,CASSHKRGVDQAGELFF
TRBV5-1,TRBJ2-3,CASSLSQEGADTQYF
TRBV5-1,TRBJ2-5,CASSRRQPQETQYF
TRBV5-4,TRBJ2-5,CASSLVSDRQETQYF
TRBV27,TRBJ2-1,CASRPRGPYEQFF
TRBV5-5,TRBJ1-1,CASSLGTGGKDRTEAFF
TRBV6-1,TRBJ1-1,CASMRTGNTEAFF
TRBV7-2,TRBJ2-5,CASTSSPSASGGRKYF
TRBV9,TRBJ2-3,CASSAPGLAVRTDTQYF